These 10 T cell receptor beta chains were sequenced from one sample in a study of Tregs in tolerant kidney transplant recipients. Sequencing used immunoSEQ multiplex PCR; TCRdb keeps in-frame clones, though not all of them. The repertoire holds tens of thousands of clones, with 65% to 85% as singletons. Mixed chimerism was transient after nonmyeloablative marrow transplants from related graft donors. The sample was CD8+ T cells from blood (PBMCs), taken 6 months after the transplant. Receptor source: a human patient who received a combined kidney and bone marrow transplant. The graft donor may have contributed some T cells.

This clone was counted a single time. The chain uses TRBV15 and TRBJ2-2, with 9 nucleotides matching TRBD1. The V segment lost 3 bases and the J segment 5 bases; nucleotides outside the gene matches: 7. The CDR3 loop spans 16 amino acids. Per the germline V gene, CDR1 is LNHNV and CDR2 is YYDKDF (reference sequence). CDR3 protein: CATSRDKGQGTGELFF. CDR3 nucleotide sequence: TGTGCCACCAGCAGGGACAAGGGACAGGGAACCGGGGAGCTGTTTTTT.

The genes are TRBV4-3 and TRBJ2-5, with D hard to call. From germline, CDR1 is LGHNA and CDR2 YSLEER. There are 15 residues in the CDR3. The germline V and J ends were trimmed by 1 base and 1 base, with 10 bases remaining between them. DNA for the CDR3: TGCGCCAGCAGCCAAGGAAGTGGCGGCCAAGAGACCCAGTACTTC. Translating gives CASSQGSGGQETQYF.

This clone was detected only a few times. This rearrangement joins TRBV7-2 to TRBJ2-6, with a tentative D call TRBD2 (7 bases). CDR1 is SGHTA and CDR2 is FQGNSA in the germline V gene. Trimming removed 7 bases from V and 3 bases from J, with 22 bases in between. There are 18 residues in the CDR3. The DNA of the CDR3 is TGTGCCAGCATCGAAAGGGTAGGGGGGGCCGGTGGGGCCAACGTCCTGACTTTC. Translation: CASIERVGGAGGANVLTF.

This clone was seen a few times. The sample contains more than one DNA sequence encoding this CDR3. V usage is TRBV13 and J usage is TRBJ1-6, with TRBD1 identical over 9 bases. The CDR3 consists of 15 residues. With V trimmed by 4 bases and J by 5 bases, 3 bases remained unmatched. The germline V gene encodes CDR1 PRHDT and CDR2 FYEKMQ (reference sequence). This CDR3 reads CASSWGDRDNSPLHF. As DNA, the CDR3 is TGTGCCAGCAGCTGGGGGGACAGGGATAATTCACCCCTCCACTTT.

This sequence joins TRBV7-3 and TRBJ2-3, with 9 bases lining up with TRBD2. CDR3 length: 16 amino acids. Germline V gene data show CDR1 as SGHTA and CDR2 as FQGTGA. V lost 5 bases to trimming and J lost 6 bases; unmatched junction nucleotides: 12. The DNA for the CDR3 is TGTGCCAGCAGCCTGGGCGGGAGGGGGGCTGGCGATACGCAGTATTTT. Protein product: CASSLGGRGAGDTQYF.

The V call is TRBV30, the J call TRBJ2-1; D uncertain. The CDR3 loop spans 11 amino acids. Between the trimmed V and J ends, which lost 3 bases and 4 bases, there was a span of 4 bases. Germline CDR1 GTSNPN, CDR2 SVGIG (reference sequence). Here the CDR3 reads CAWSPYNEQFF. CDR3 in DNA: TGTGCCTGGAGCCCTTACAATGAGCAGTTCTTC. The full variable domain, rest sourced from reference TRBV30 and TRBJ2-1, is SQTIHQWPATLVQPVGSPLSLECTVEGTSNPNLYWYRQAAGRGLQLLFYSVGIGQISSEVPQNLSASRPQDRQFILSSKKLLLSDSGFYLCAWSPYNEQFFGPGTRLTVL.

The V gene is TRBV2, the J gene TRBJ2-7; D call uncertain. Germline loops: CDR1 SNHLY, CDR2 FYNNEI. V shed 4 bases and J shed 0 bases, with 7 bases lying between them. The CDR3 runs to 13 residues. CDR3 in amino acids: CASSVISSYEQYF. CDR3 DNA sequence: TGTGCCAGCAGTGTGATCAGCTCCTACGAGCAGTACTTC.

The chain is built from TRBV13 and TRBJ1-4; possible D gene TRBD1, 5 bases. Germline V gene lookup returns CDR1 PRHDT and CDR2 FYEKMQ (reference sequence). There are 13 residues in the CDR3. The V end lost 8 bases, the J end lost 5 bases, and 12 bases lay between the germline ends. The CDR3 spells CASAQGRNEKLFF. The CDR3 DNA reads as TGTGCCAGCGCGCAGGGTAGAAATGAAAAACTGTTTTTT.

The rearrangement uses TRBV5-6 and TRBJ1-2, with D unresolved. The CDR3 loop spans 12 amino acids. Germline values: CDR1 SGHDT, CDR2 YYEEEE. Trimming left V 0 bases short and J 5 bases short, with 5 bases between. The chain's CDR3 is CASSLGSYGYTF. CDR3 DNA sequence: TGTGCCAGCAGCTTGGGTTCTTATGGCTACACCTTC.

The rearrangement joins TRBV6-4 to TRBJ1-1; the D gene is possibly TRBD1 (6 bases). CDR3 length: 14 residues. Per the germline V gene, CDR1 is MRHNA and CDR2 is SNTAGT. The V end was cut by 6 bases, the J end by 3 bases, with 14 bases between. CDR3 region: CASRMTGGYTEAFF. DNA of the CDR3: TGTGCCAGCAGGATGACAGGAGGATACACTGAAGCTTTCTTT.